The clone carrying this T cell receptor (beta chain) was picked up a small number of times. Its antigen remains unidentified. 5'RACE primed at constant segments yielded TCR alpha and TCR beta cDNA libraries bearing sample barcodes and UMIs. In TCRdb, the 5' RACE reads were re-called with MiXCR into one record per CDR3 protein. The sample records some 280,000 distinct CDR3 sequences, around 16% being singletons. This CDR3 has 12 residues. V lost 8 bases, J lost 6 bases, and 8 bases lay in between. Germline V gene data show CDR1 as MDHEN and CDR2 as SYDVKM. The sample originates from a study of T-cell memory formation after mild COVID-19. The wider study: Largely donor-specific sequence clusters came from two donors.

Whole-study results and caveats: Later expanders leaned toward CD4+, whereas clones contracting from day 15 to 85 were balanced CD4/CD8. Among CD4+ contracting clones, most were CM and EM, and CD8+ ones EMRA.

This receptor was obtained from a man between 18 and 29 years old who had mild COVID-19 (a few samples of this study predate the infection). Cell type and time point are not known. The chain couples TRBV28 to TRBJ1-6; the D is unclear. The sample taken for sequencing was PBMCs or a T cell subset sorted from them (not recorded which). Here the CDR3 reads CASWEVNSPLHF. The CDR3 nucleotides read TGTGCCAGCTGGGAAGTTAATTCACCCCTCCACTTT.